A selection of T cell receptor beta chains follows, all from one sample in a study of blood T cell repertoires in COVID-19. Clones were sequenced by immunoSEQ multiplex PCR, and TCRdb holds only the in-frame ones, with some missing. The table records about 180,000 clones, 89% of them present only once. The sequenced sample was peripheral blood. These receptor sequences come from a man younger than 35 who had recovered from COVID-19. Both conserved end residues are part of each CDR3. The order of the fields is J gene, V gene, clone size, D gene, CDR3 DNA, CDR3 protein. The D gene is left open where the match is weak. Clone sizes are given selectively: once, few, many, or a class where the clone is expanded.

J gene: TRBJ2-1
V gene: TRBV6-5
clone size: -
D gene: TRBD1
CDR3 DNA: TGTGCCAGCACCACAGGGGGCTCCTACAATGAGCAGTTCTTC
CDR3 protein: CASTTGGSYNEQFF

J gene: TRBJ2-1
V gene: TRBV10-2
clone size: -
D gene: -
CDR3 DNA: TGCGCCACCAAACTGGCGGGTAGCTCCTACAATGAGCAGTTCTTC
CDR3 protein: CATKLAGSSYNEQFF

J gene: TRBJ2-5
V gene: TRBV29-1
clone size: -
D gene: TRBD1
CDR3 DNA: TGCAGCGTTGGACAGGGTGGGACCCAGTACTTC
CDR3 protein: CSVGQGGTQYF

J gene: TRBJ2-3
V gene: TRBV15
clone size: few
D gene: TRBD1
CDR3 DNA: TGTGCCACCAGCGGGGGACAGGACACAGATACGCAGTATTTT
CDR3 protein: CATSGGQDTDTQYF

J gene: TRBJ1-2
V gene: TRBV7-2
clone size: -
D gene: -
CDR3 DNA: TGTGCCAGCAGCTCGAACCCTATTACAGGGCCGGCCAACTATGGCTACACCTTC
CDR3 protein: CASSSNPITGPANYGYTF

J gene: TRBJ2-7
V gene: TRBV19
clone size: -
D gene: -
CDR3 DNA: TGTGCCAGTAGTATTTCAGGGCAAGACGAGCAGTACTTC
CDR3 protein: CASSISGQDEQYF

J gene: TRBJ2-1
V gene: TRBV6-2/TRBV6-3
clone size: once
D gene: TRBD2
CDR3 DNA: TGTGCCAGCAGTTACTCAGTAAGCGGGAGGGGATCTGAGCAGTTCTTC
CDR3 protein: CASSYSVSGRGSEQFF

J gene: TRBJ1-5
V gene: TRBV19
clone size: -
D gene: -
CDR3 DNA: TGTGCCAGTAGACAGGGCTTCCAGCCCCAGCATTTT
CDR3 protein: CASRQGFQPQHF

J gene: TRBJ2-7
V gene: TRBV20-1
clone size: -
D gene: -
CDR3 DNA: TGCAGTGCTAGAGTCCCGACCGGAGTGGACTTC
CDR3 protein: CSARVPTGVDF

J gene: TRBJ1-1
V gene: TRBV5-1
clone size: -
D gene: -
CDR3 DNA: TGCGCCAGCAGCGCCCGAGAAATGAACACTGAAGCTTTCTTT
CDR3 protein: CASSAREMNTEAFF

J gene: TRBJ2-3
V gene: TRBV6-1
clone size: -
D gene: -
CDR3 DNA: TGTGCCAGCAGTGATTGGAAAAGCGGCACAGATACGCAGTATTTT
CDR3 protein: CASSDWKSGTDTQYF

J gene: TRBJ2-1
V gene: TRBV7-2
clone size: -
D gene: TRBD2
CDR3 DNA: TGTGCCAGCAGGGGGGACTATTGGCATGAGCAGTTCTTC
CDR3 protein: CASRGDYWHEQFF

J gene: TRBJ2-5
V gene: TRBV9
clone size: -
D gene: -
CDR3 DNA: TGTGCCAGCAGCGTAGTTGCAGTCCAAGAGACCCAGTACTTC
CDR3 protein: CASSVVAVQETQYF

J gene: TRBJ2-3
V gene: TRBV11-1
clone size: -
D gene: -
CDR3 DNA: TGTGCCAGCACCCAGGCCCCTAGCACAGATACGCAGTATTTT
CDR3 protein: CASTQAPSTDTQYF

J gene: TRBJ2-1
V gene: TRBV11-2
clone size: -
D gene: TRBD2
CDR3 DNA: TGTGCCAGCAGCGCGGGACTAGCGGTGTACAATGAGCAGTTCTTC
CDR3 protein: CASSAGLAVYNEQFF

J gene: TRBJ2-7
V gene: TRBV5-1
clone size: -
D gene: -
CDR3 DNA: TGCGCCAGCAGCTTAGGAGGCTCCACATCCGAGCAGTACTTC
CDR3 protein: CASSLGGSTSEQYF

J gene: TRBJ2-3
V gene: TRBV4-1
clone size: -
D gene: -
CDR3 DNA: TGCGCCAGCAGCCAAGATCGTTGGGGACTTGTAACAGATACGCAGTATTTT
CDR3 protein: CASSQDRWGLVTDTQYF

J gene: TRBJ1-5
V gene: TRBV18
clone size: -
D gene: TRBD1
CDR3 DNA: TGTGCCAGCTCACCAACGGGACAGGGGAATCAGCCCCAGCATTTT
CDR3 protein: CASSPTGQGNQPQHF

J gene: TRBJ2-5
V gene: TRBV9
clone size: -
D gene: TRBD2
CDR3 DNA: TGTGCCAGCAGCGTAACTAGCGGGATAGGGGAGACCCAGTACTTC
CDR3 protein: CASSVTSGIGETQYF

J gene: TRBJ1-1
V gene: TRBV3-1/TRBV3-2
clone size: -
D gene: -
CDR3 DNA: TGTGCCAGCAGCTTTCGGGGTTTGATGACTGAAGCTTTCTTT
CDR3 protein: CASSFRGLMTEAFF

J gene: TRBJ1-6
V gene: TRBV19
clone size: -
D gene: -
CDR3 DNA: TGTGCCAGTAGTATAGGGACTCGGGTAAATTCACCCCTCCACTTT
CDR3 protein: CASSIGTRVNSPLHF

J gene: TRBJ2-1
V gene: TRBV29-1
clone size: -
D gene: -
CDR3 DNA: TGCAGCGTTGGGAGCCCAGGGTACAATGAGCAGTTCTTC
CDR3 protein: CSVGSPGYNEQFF

J gene: TRBJ2-3
V gene: TRBV6-5
clone size: -
D gene: TRBD1
CDR3 DNA: TGTGCCAGCAGTTACTCGGGACAGAAGGGCACAGATACGCAGTATTTT
CDR3 protein: CASSYSGQKGTDTQYF

J gene: TRBJ1-5
V gene: TRBV19
clone size: -
D gene: TRBD1
CDR3 DNA: TGTGCCAGTCCGCAGGACAGGGTGAGGTATCCTAGCAATCAGCCCCAGCATTTT
CDR3 protein: CASPQDRVRYPSNQPQHF

J gene: TRBJ2-2
V gene: TRBV6-4
clone size: -
D gene: -
CDR3 DNA: TGTGCCAGCAGTCAAGAACTCACCGGGGAGCTGTTTTTT
CDR3 protein: CASSQELTGELFF

J gene: TRBJ2-3
V gene: TRBV19
clone size: -
D gene: TRBD2
CDR3 DNA: TGTGCCAGTAGTATGGGCGGGAGAGGTCCCGGCACAGATACGCAGTATTTT
CDR3 protein: CASSMGGRGPGTDTQYF

J gene: TRBJ2-1
V gene: TRBV7-6
clone size: -
D gene: TRBD2
CDR3 DNA: TGTGCCAGCAGCTATGGGACTAGCGGCTACAATGAGCAGTTCTTC
CDR3 protein: CASSYGTSGYNEQFF

J gene: TRBJ2-3
V gene: TRBV7-8
clone size: -
D gene: -
CDR3 DNA: TGTGCCAGCAGCTTAGGGAGGGCAAAGGATACGCAGTATTTT
CDR3 protein: CASSLGRAKDTQYF